This is a list of T cell receptor beta chains from one sample in a study of T cell responses to AZD1222 COVID-19 vaccine. The repertoire was sequenced with immunoSEQ multiplex PCR; TCRdb's copy has only in-frame clones and lacks some. The sample has some 99,000 clones; around 90% are singletons. The specimen was peripheral blood, collected on day 0 of MenACWY control vaccination. The origin of the receptors is an adult in good health. The CDR3 runs from the conserved cysteine through the conserved F or W. The order of the fields is J gene, D gene, clone size, V gene, CDR3 DNA, CDR3 protein. D genes are given only for firm matches. Part of the rows lack a size; the others show once, few, many or a class for expanded clones.

j_gene: TRBJ1-1; d_gene: TRBD1; abundance: .; v_gene: TRBV7-9; CDR3nt: TGTGCCAGCAGTTTACGTCAGGGGGACGACACTGAAGCTTTCTTT; CDR3aa: CASSLRQGDDTEAFF
j_gene: TRBJ1-5; d_gene: .; abundance: .; v_gene: TRBV19; CDR3nt: TGTGCCAGTAGTACTGTCGACTTTTCAGGGATGGGGCCCCAGCATTTT; CDR3aa: CASSTVDFSGMGPQHF
j_gene: TRBJ1-1; d_gene: .; abundance: .; v_gene: TRBV7-3; CDR3nt: TGTGCCAGCAGCTCCTCATCGCGGACAGCACCGCCCCCGTTGAACACTGAAGCTTTCTTT; CDR3aa: CASSSSSRTAPPPLNTEAFF
j_gene: TRBJ1-2; d_gene: .; abundance: .; v_gene: TRBV28; CDR3nt: TGTGCCAGCAGTTCCATGGCAGAGACTAATGGCTACACCTTC; CDR3aa: CASSSMAETNGYTF
j_gene: TRBJ1-4; d_gene: TRBD1; abundance: .; v_gene: TRBV7-9; CDR3nt: TGTGCCAGCAGCCCTGGGACAGCAACTAATGAAAAACTGTTTTTT; CDR3aa: CASSPGTATNEKLFF
j_gene: TRBJ2-7; d_gene: TRBD1; abundance: .; v_gene: TRBV19; CDR3nt: TGTGCCAGTAGTATGGGGACAGGGGTAGACTACGAGCAGTACTTC; CDR3aa: CASSMGTGVDYEQYF
j_gene: TRBJ1-2; d_gene: TRBD1; abundance: .; v_gene: TRBV7-2; CDR3nt: TGTGCCAGCAGCTCCCGGGACAGGGACTATGGCTACACCTTC; CDR3aa: CASSSRDRDYGYTF
j_gene: TRBJ1-1; d_gene: TRBD1; abundance: few; v_gene: TRBV13; CDR3nt: TGTGCCAGCAGCTTAGGAGGGCCCGGGACAGGGAACACTGAAGCTTTCTTT; CDR3aa: CASSLGGPGTGNTEAFF
j_gene: TRBJ2-3; d_gene: .; abundance: .; v_gene: TRBV5-4; CDR3nt: TGTGCCAGCAGCTTAGCTCTGGGGGGTTCAGAGAGGAATACGCAGTATTTT; CDR3aa: CASSLALGGSERNTQYF
j_gene: TRBJ1-1; d_gene: .; abundance: .; v_gene: TRBV2; CDR3nt: TGTGCCAGCAGTGGGCAGGGCGTCACTGAAGCTTTCTTT; CDR3aa: CASSGQGVTEAFF
j_gene: TRBJ2-2; d_gene: TRBD1; abundance: once; v_gene: TRBV7-9; CDR3nt: TGTGCCAGCAGCCCCCCCAGGACAGGGTTCACCGGGGAGCTGTTTTTT; CDR3aa: CASSPPRTGFTGELFF
j_gene: TRBJ1-2; d_gene: .; abundance: .; v_gene: TRBV11-2; CDR3nt: TGTGCCAGCAGCTTAGAACGGGGGCGGGACTATGGCTACACCTTC; CDR3aa: CASSLERGRDYGYTF
j_gene: TRBJ2-5; d_gene: .; abundance: .; v_gene: TRBV24-1; CDR3nt: TGTGCCACCAGTCTGAGTGGGGAGACCCAGTACTTC; CDR3aa: CATSLSGETQYF
j_gene: TRBJ2-7; d_gene: TRBD1; abundance: .; v_gene: TRBV9; CDR3nt: TGTGCCAGCAGCGGTGACAGGGGCCAAGGGGGGCAGTACTTC; CDR3aa: CASSGDRGQGGQYF
j_gene: TRBJ2-2; d_gene: TRBD1; abundance: once; v_gene: TRBV5-1; CDR3nt: TGCGCCAGCAGCTTGACGGGACAGTATAACACCGGGGAGCTGTTTTTT; CDR3aa: CASSLTGQYNTGELFF
j_gene: TRBJ1-2; d_gene: TRBD1; abundance: .; v_gene: TRBV6-5; CDR3nt: TGTGCCAGCAATGGACAGGGGGTTGGTAACTATGGCTACACCTTC; CDR3aa: CASNGQGVGNYGYTF
j_gene: TRBJ1-1; d_gene: TRBD1; abundance: .; v_gene: TRBV28; CDR3nt: TGTGCCAGCAGCCTAATAGCGGAGACAGGGGAAGCTTTCTTT; CDR3aa: CASSLIAETGEAFF
j_gene: TRBJ1-1; d_gene: .; abundance: .; v_gene: TRBV19; CDR3nt: TGTGCCAGTAGGCTCTTCCGGGGCACTGAAGCTTTCTTT; CDR3aa: CASRLFRGTEAFF
j_gene: TRBJ2-2; d_gene: .; abundance: .; v_gene: TRBV12-3/TRBV12-4; CDR3nt: TGTGCCAGCCGGGGACTCGGGGAGCTGTTTTTT; CDR3aa: CASRGLGELFF
j_gene: TRBJ1-1; d_gene: TRBD1; abundance: .; v_gene: TRBV19; CDR3nt: TGTGCCAGTAAGTTAGGGGGCGGAGGTACTGAAGCTTTCTTT; CDR3aa: CASKLGGGGTEAFF
j_gene: TRBJ2-3; d_gene: .; abundance: .; v_gene: TRBV6-6; CDR3nt: TGTGCCAGCAGTTCGCCGGGTTTTGGCACAGATACGCAGTATTTT; CDR3aa: CASSSPGFGTDTQYF
j_gene: TRBJ1-2; d_gene: .; abundance: .; v_gene: TRBV7-9; CDR3nt: TGTGCCAGCAGCTTAGAACAGGGTTATGGCTACACCTTC; CDR3aa: CASSLEQGYGYTF
j_gene: TRBJ1-4; d_gene: TRBD1; abundance: .; v_gene: TRBV15; CDR3nt: TGTGCCACCAGCAAGACCCCCCAGGGGGCTAATGAAAAACTGTTTTTT; CDR3aa: CATSKTPQGANEKLFF
j_gene: TRBJ2-3; d_gene: .; abundance: .; v_gene: TRBV4-3; CDR3nt: TGCGCCAGCAGCCAAGATACGGGGGCCCACCCCGATACGCAGTATTTT; CDR3aa: CASSQDTGAHPDTQYF
j_gene: TRBJ2-3; d_gene: .; abundance: .; v_gene: TRBV13; CDR3nt: TGTGCCAGCAGCGAGAACAGGGTTTCTCTTGTGCGGTATTTT; CDR3aa: CASSENRVSLVRYF
j_gene: TRBJ2-1; d_gene: TRBD2; abundance: .; v_gene: TRBV5-1; CDR3nt: TGCGCCAGCAGCTTGGGGGCAGCGGGAGGAGGTGAGCAGTTCTTC; CDR3aa: CASSLGAAGGGEQFF
j_gene: TRBJ2-7; d_gene: .; abundance: .; v_gene: TRBV20-1; CDR3nt: TGCAGTGCTAGATTCCCGTACGAGCAGTACTTC; CDR3aa: CSARFPYEQYF
j_gene: TRBJ2-7; d_gene: .; abundance: once; v_gene: TRBV28; CDR3nt: TGTGCCAGCAGTTTATCGGGTGTTGGGGACGAGCAGTACTTC; CDR3aa: CASSLSGVGDEQYF
j_gene: TRBJ1-2; d_gene: TRBD1; abundance: .; v_gene: TRBV2; CDR3nt: TGTGCCAGCAGTGAAAAGTACAGGGGGCTGATTCTTAACTATGGCTACACCTTC; CDR3aa: CASSEKYRGLILNYGYTF
j_gene: TRBJ2-7; d_gene: .; abundance: .; v_gene: TRBV4-3; CDR3nt: TGCGCCAGCAGCCAAGACTGGCAGGGGACAATCTACGAGCAGTACTTC; CDR3aa: CASSQDWQGTIYEQYF
j_gene: TRBJ1-4; d_gene: .; abundance: .; v_gene: TRBV6-4; CDR3nt: TGTGCCACCCCTTGGGGGGCCTGCGAAAAACTGTTTTTT; CDR3aa: CATPWGACEKLFF
j_gene: TRBJ2-1; d_gene: TRBD2; abundance: .; v_gene: TRBV19; CDR3nt: TGTGCCAGTAGTATAGAGCCAGCGGGACGCAGGAGATCACAGTTCTTC; CDR3aa: CASSIEPAGRRRSQFF
j_gene: TRBJ2-1; d_gene: .; abundance: .; v_gene: TRBV5-4; CDR3nt: TGTGCCAGCAGCTTGAGAGTGGCGCTCTACAATGAGCAGTTCTTC; CDR3aa: CASSLRVALYNEQFF
j_gene: TRBJ1-3; d_gene: .; abundance: .; v_gene: TRBV5-1; CDR3nt: TGCGCCAGCAGCTTGTCTTCTGGGGCTTCTGGAAACACCATATATTTT; CDR3aa: CASSLSSGASGNTIYF
j_gene: TRBJ1-4; d_gene: .; abundance: .; v_gene: TRBV7-9; CDR3nt: TGTGCCAGCAGCCCAAGCGGGGAGGGGGAAAAACTGTTTTTT; CDR3aa: CASSPSGEGEKLFF
j_gene: TRBJ1-1; d_gene: .; abundance: .; v_gene: TRBV30; CDR3nt: TGTGCCTGGAACAGAAGTCCTTTGAACACTGAAGCTTTCTTT; CDR3aa: CAWNRSPLNTEAFF
j_gene: TRBJ1-2; d_gene: TRBD1; abundance: .; v_gene: TRBV28; CDR3nt: TGTGCCAGCAGCCGCGGACAGGGCGAAAGGGGCTACACCTTC; CDR3aa: CASSRGQGERGYTF
j_gene: TRBJ1-4; d_gene: TRBD1; abundance: once; v_gene: TRBV27; CDR3nt: TGTGCCAGCGGGGACAGGGTCGGAAATGAAAAACTGTTTTTT; CDR3aa: CASGDRVGNEKLFF
j_gene: TRBJ1-1; d_gene: .; abundance: once; v_gene: TRBV28; CDR3nt: TGTGCCAGCAGGTTCGTCACTGAAGCTTTCTTT; CDR3aa: CASRFVTEAFF
j_gene: TRBJ1-5; d_gene: .; abundance: once; v_gene: TRBV15; CDR3nt: TGTGCCACCAGCCCAGCCTGGGGGAATCAGCCCCAGCATTTT; CDR3aa: CATSPAWGNQPQHF
j_gene: TRBJ2-3; d_gene: TRBD1; abundance: .; v_gene: TRBV11-1; CDR3nt: TGTGCCAGCAGCACGGACAGGGTGGCAGATACGCAGTATTTT; CDR3aa: CASSTDRVADTQYF
j_gene: TRBJ1-1; d_gene: TRBD1; abundance: .; v_gene: TRBV30; CDR3nt: TGTGCCTGGAGGGGTTGGGGAACAGGGGGCACGGCTGAAGCTTTCTTT; CDR3aa: CAWRGWGTGGTAEAFF
j_gene: TRBJ2-7; d_gene: .; abundance: .; v_gene: TRBV13; CDR3nt: TGTGCCAGCAGCATCGGGTCTATCTTTCCCTACGAGCAGTACTTC; CDR3aa: CASSIGSIFPYEQYF
j_gene: TRBJ1-1; d_gene: .; abundance: few; v_gene: TRBV7-3; CDR3nt: TGTGCCAGCAGCCCCTCGCTCTTGAACACTGAAGCTTTCTTT; CDR3aa: CASSPSLLNTEAFF
j_gene: TRBJ1-2; d_gene: .; abundance: .; v_gene: TRBV5-4; CDR3nt: TGTGCCAGCAGCTTACTCGCAGGGTGGGATGAGGATGGCTACACCTTC; CDR3aa: CASSLLAGWDEDGYTF
j_gene: TRBJ2-2; d_gene: TRBD2; abundance: .; v_gene: TRBV5-1; CDR3nt: TGCGCCAGCAGCTTGCTCTCCCTAGCGGTAAACACCGGGGAGCTGTTTTTT; CDR3aa: CASSLLSLAVNTGELFF
j_gene: TRBJ2-2; d_gene: .; abundance: .; v_gene: TRBV11-2; CDR3nt: TGTGCCAGCAGCACCACAAACACCGGGGAGCTGTTTTTT; CDR3aa: CASSTTNTGELFF
j_gene: TRBJ2-1; d_gene: TRBD1; abundance: .; v_gene: TRBV18; CDR3nt: TGTGCCAGCTCACCGGACAGGGGGCCACCCCGCTCCTACAATGAGCAGTTCTTC; CDR3aa: CASSPDRGPPRSYNEQFF
j_gene: TRBJ2-5; d_gene: .; abundance: .; v_gene: TRBV2; CDR3nt: TGTGCCAGCAGTGTAAGGCCGCAAGAGACCCAGTACTTC; CDR3aa: CASSVRPQETQYF
j_gene: TRBJ2-1; d_gene: TRBD1; abundance: .; v_gene: TRBV7-9; CDR3nt: TGTGCCAGCAGCGGACAGGGCGGCGTCTACAATGAGCAGTTCTTC; CDR3aa: CASSGQGGVYNEQFF
j_gene: TRBJ1-1; d_gene: .; abundance: .; v_gene: TRBV28; CDR3nt: TGTGCCAGCAGTCCAGGCCACAGGGCCACTGAAGCTTTCTTT; CDR3aa: CASSPGHRATEAFF
j_gene: TRBJ2-7; d_gene: .; abundance: .; v_gene: TRBV5-6; CDR3nt: TGTGCCAGCAGCGGCTGGGCTAATTCCTACGAGCAGTACTTC; CDR3aa: CASSGWANSYEQYF
j_gene: TRBJ1-1; d_gene: .; abundance: once; v_gene: TRBV5-1; CDR3nt: TGCGCCAGCAAAGGCAGCGTGAACACTGAAGCTTTCTTT; CDR3aa: CASKGSVNTEAFF
j_gene: TRBJ1-6; d_gene: TRBD1; abundance: .; v_gene: TRBV28; CDR3nt: TGTGCCAGCAGTCGCCCCGGGACAGGGAATTCACCCCTCCACTTT; CDR3aa: CASSRPGTGNSPLHF
j_gene: TRBJ1-1; d_gene: .; abundance: .; v_gene: TRBV10-3; CDR3nt: TGTGCCATCAGTGAGCCCTCCTTAGGGTCAGATCTGAACACTGAAGCTTTCTTT; CDR3aa: CAISEPSLGSDLNTEAFF
j_gene: TRBJ1-5; d_gene: .; abundance: once; v_gene: TRBV19; CDR3nt: TGTGCCAGTAGTAGCACCCAGGGTTATAGCAATCAGCCCCAGCATTTT; CDR3aa: CASSSTQGYSNQPQHF
j_gene: TRBJ2-3; d_gene: TRBD1; abundance: .; v_gene: TRBV5-1; CDR3nt: TGCGCCAGCAGCTTAGACAGGGGCACAGATACGCAGTATTTT; CDR3aa: CASSLDRGTDTQYF
j_gene: TRBJ1-1; d_gene: .; abundance: .; v_gene: TRBV7-6; CDR3nt: TGTGCCAGCAGCTTGAGGGGGGCTAACACTGAAGCTTTCTTT; CDR3aa: CASSLRGANTEAFF
j_gene: TRBJ1-6; d_gene: TRBD1; abundance: .; v_gene: TRBV18; CDR3nt: TGTGCCAGCTCACCTTTTCCCCCAGGGGGGAATTCACCCCTCCACTTT; CDR3aa: CASSPFPPGGNSPLHF
j_gene: TRBJ2-7; d_gene: .; abundance: .; v_gene: TRBV11-3; CDR3nt: TGTGCCAGCAGCTTAGACGCCGGGGCCAGCTCCTACGAGCAGTACTTC; CDR3aa: CASSLDAGASSYEQYF